This is a list of T cell receptor beta chains from one sample in a study of cytomegalovirus exposure and HLA in healthy donors. The table came from immunoSEQ multiplex PCR; TCRdb's copy has only in-frame clones and leaves some out. The table lists fewer than 200,000 clones, around 80% of them singletons. The sample was PBMCs. The receptor source for this set is a human donor in good health. CDR3s include the opening cysteine and the closing phenylalanine or tryptophan. The D gene is left open where the match is weak. Clone size is not always given. Where it is, it says once, few, many or a class for expanded clones.

j_call,clone_size,d_call,v_call,cdr3_aa,cdr3_nt
TRBJ1-5,few,-,TRBV2,CASSTQGNQPQHF,TGTGCCAGCAGTACCCAGGGAAATCAGCCCCAGCATTTT
TRBJ2-6,-,TRBD1,TRBV18,CASSRTGTGDSGANVLTF,TGTGCCAGCTCCCGAACCGGGACAGGAGACTCTGGGGCCAACGTCCTGACTTTC
TRBJ2-5,-,TRBD1,TRBV5-1,CASSLQGARETQYF,TGCGCCAGCAGCTTGCAGGGGGCGAGGGAGACCCAGTACTTC
TRBJ2-1,-,-,TRBV6-5,CASSLVGNEQFF,TGTGCCAGCAGTTTAGTCGGGAATGAGCAGTTCTTC
TRBJ2-7,-,TRBD2,TRBV6-5,CASKKRGLSYEQYF,TGTGCCAGCAAGAAGCGGGGCCTATCCTACGAGCAGTACTTC
TRBJ2-6,-,-,TRBV10-3,CAIGGDGGSGANVLTF,TGTGCCATCGGCGGGGACGGGGGCTCTGGGGCCAACGTCCTGACTTTC
TRBJ1-5,-,TRBD1,TRBV6-1,CASRPGQGINQPQHF,TGTGCCAGCAGACCGGGACAGGGTATCAATCAGCCCCAGCATTTT
TRBJ1-5,once,-,TRBV6-1,CASSPTGGRNQPQHF,TGTGCCAGCAGCCCGACGGGGGGTCGCAATCAGCCCCAGCATTTT
TRBJ2-3,few,-,TRBV5-1,CASSLLDTQYF,TGCGCCAGCAGCTTGCTTGATACGCAGTATTTT
TRBJ1-2,-,-,TRBV9,CASSAGHPSNYGYTF,TGTGCCAGCAGCGCCGGACACCCTTCTAACTATGGCTACACCTTC
TRBJ2-2,-,TRBD1,TRBV2,CASSYLTGLELFF,TGTGCCAGCAGTTACCTGACAGGGTTGGAGCTGTTTTTT
TRBJ2-2,-,TRBD1,TRBV7-8,CASSLTATGAVGELFF,TGTGCCAGCAGCTTAACCGCTACAGGGGCTGTCGGGGAGCTGTTTTTT
TRBJ2-1,-,TRBD2,TRBV5-1,CASSRPATSGPSNEQFF,TGCGCCAGCAGCCGGCCGGCCACTAGCGGGCCCTCCAATGAGCAGTTCTTC
TRBJ2-7,-,-,TRBV28,CASSPGQAGYEQYF,TGTGCCAGCAGTCCTGGACAGGCGGGATACGAGCAGTACTTC
TRBJ1-2,-,-,TRBV7-6,CASSERGAGYTF,TGTGCCAGCAGCGAACGGGGAGCTGGCTACACCTTC
TRBJ2-7,-,-,TRBV14,CASSQGPLPGEQYF,TGTGCCAGCAGCCAAGGGCCCCTACCGGGAGAGCAGTACTTC
TRBJ1-3,-,TRBD1,TRBV5-1,CASSLGTGQGNTIYF,TGCGCCAGCAGCCTAGGGACAGGGCAAGGAAACACCATATATTTT
TRBJ2-7,few,TRBD1,TRBV4-3,CASSQEEAGTGVDEQYF,TGCGCCAGCAGCCAAGAGGAGGCCGGGACAGGGGTAGACGAGCAGTACTTC
TRBJ1-2,-,-,TRBV19,CASNPGTSYGYTF,TGTGCCAGTAACCCCGGGACTTCCTATGGCTACACCTTC
TRBJ1-1,-,-,TRBV4-2,CASSSDWNTEAFF,TGTGCCAGCAGCTCAGACTGGAACACTGAAGCTTTCTTT
TRBJ1-6,-,TRBD1,TRBV5-1,CASSITGTANSPLHF,TGCGCCAGCAGCATAACCGGGACAGCTAATTCACCCCTCCACTTT
TRBJ2-7,-,-,TRBV6-1,CASSVLYEQYF,TGTGCCAGCAGTGTGCTATACGAGCAGTACTTC
TRBJ1-5,-,TRBD1,TRBV4-2,CASSHLLDRSNQPQHF,TGTGCCAGCAGCCACCTACTGGACAGGAGCAATCAGCCCCAGCATTTT
TRBJ2-7,-,TRBD1,TRBV27,CASSSHRGNGLEQYF,TGTGCCAGCAGTTCCCACAGGGGAAACGGACTCGAGCAGTACTTC
TRBJ1-6,once,-,TRBV28,CASSTRDKYNSPLHF,TGTGCCAGCAGTACCCGGGACAAATATAATTCACCCCTCCACTTT
TRBJ1-2,-,-,TRBV6-5,CASSQGSSSGYTF,TGTGCCAGCTCCCAGGGTAGTAGTTCTGGCTACACCTTC
TRBJ2-7,-,TRBD2,TRBV5-1,CASSIGGNSYGQYF,TGCGCCAGCAGTATCGGGGGGAACTCCTACGGGCAGTACTTC
TRBJ2-1,once,TRBD1,TRBV27,CASSLSPRGKVEQFF,TGTGCCAGCAGTTTATCTCCCAGGGGGAAGGTTGAGCAGTTCTTC
TRBJ2-7,-,-,TRBV25-1,CASSRGYEQYF,TGTGCCAGCAGTAGGGGGTACGAGCAGTACTTC
TRBJ1-1,-,-,TRBV4-1,CASSQGGVTEAFF,TGCGCCAGCAGCCAAGGGGGGGTCACTGAAGCTTTCTTT
TRBJ1-1,few,-,TRBV5-1,CASSSTAKNTEAFF,TGCGCCAGCAGCTCGACAGCGAAGAACACTGAAGCTTTCTTT
TRBJ2-7,few,-,TRBV6-1,CASSDPNRASEQYF,TGTGCCAGCAGTGATCCCAACAGGGCCAGCGAGCAGTACTTC
TRBJ2-5,-,-,TRBV9,CASSVKPTQETQYF,TGTGCCAGCAGCGTAAAGCCCACCCAAGAGACCCAGTACTTC